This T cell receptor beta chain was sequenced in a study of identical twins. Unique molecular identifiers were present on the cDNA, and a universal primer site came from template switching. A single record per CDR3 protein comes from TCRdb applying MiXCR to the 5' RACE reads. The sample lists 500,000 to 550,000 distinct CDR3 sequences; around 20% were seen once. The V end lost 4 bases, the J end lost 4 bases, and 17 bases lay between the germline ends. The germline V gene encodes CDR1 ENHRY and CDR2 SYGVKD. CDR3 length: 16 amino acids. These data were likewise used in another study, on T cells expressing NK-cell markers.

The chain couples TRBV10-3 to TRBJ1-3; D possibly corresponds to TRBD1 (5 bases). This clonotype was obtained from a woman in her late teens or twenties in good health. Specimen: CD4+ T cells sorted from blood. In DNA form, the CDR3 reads TGTGCCATCAGTGTGACGGCCGCGGGGCCGGGAAACACCATATATTTT. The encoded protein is CAISVTAAGPGNTIYF.